The present T cell receptor beta chain was sequenced within a study of cytomegalovirus exposure and HLA in healthy donors. This PCR relied on a set of 60 Vbeta primers and 13 Jbeta primers. TCRdb keeps only in-frame clones here, not all; method: immunoSEQ multiplex PCR. The sample records around 140,000 clones, 82% being singletons. Trimming took 6 bases from V and 6 from J, leaving 15 bases between them. The CDR3 spans 13 residues. Germline V gene sequence: CDR1 LGHNT, CDR2 FRNRAP. This clonotype was sampled from a young man in good health and CMV-seropositive. The V and J genes are TRBV12-5 and TRBJ2-7; TRBD2 is a possible D gene (6 bases). The specimen sequenced was PBMCs. CDR3 in amino acids: CASGAGGGLEQYF. As DNA, the CDR3 is TGTGCTAGTGGGGCCGGGGGTGGGCTCGAGCAGTACTTC.